These 24 T cell receptor beta chains share one sample of origin, sequenced in a study of beta chain features in type 1 diabetes. The investigators reverse transcribed all of the isolated RNA, so they sequenced expressed TCRB transcripts. Sequencing used immunoSEQ multiplex PCR; TCRdb keeps in-frame clones, though not all of them. The sample yields 130,000 to 150,000 clones, about 7.1% seen once. The sample comprised central memory CD4+ T cells from blood. The receptors originated from a woman in her 30s in good health.

This clone has just a few counts. The rearrangement joins TRBV4-2 to TRBJ2-2; TRBD2 agrees at 8 bases. This CDR3 is 16 amino acids long. The J segment lost 3 bases and the V segment lost 2 bases, leaving 5 bases of the junction unmatched. The germline CDR1 and CDR2 sequences are LGHNA and YNFKEQ. CDR3 nucleotides: TGTGCCAGCAGCCAATGGAGCGGGAGAGACACCGGGGAGCTGTTTTTT. Amino acids: CASSQWSGRDTGELFF.

This clone was counted only a few times. V gene TRBV18 combines with J gene TRBJ2-7; TRBD1 aligns across 7 bases. The V gene end was trimmed by 2 bases and the J gene end by 2 bases; junction bases not matched to a gene: 0. Germline V gene lookup returns CDR1 KGHSH and CDR2 LQKENI. The CDR3 consists of 13 residues. The CDR3 loop reads CASSPGTAYEQYF. DNA of the CDR3: TGTGCCAGCTCACCAGGGACAGCCTACGAGCAGTACTTC.

This clone was counted between two and nine times. The rearrangement uses TRBV6-5 and TRBJ2-2, with D perhaps matching TRBD1 (5 bases). Germline V lookup: CDR1 MNHEY, CDR2 SVGAGI. The ends were cut back, 0 bases at V and 6 bases at J, with 14 bases in the middle. This CDR3 comprises 16 residues. The CDR3: CASSYSKQGFAGELFF. The CDR3 DNA reads as TGTGCCAGCAGTTACTCGAAGCAGGGATTCGCCGGGGAGCTGTTTTTT.

In this sample, this clone turned up a few times. The V call is TRBV9, the J call TRBJ2-2; a weak D match, TRBD2 (6 bases). Germline V gene sequence: CDR1 SGDLS, CDR2 YYNGEE. CDR3 size: 15 residues. Trimming removed 0 bases from V and 7 bases from J, with 13 bases in between. DNA for the CDR3: TGTGCCAGCAGCGTAGCCCACGCTAGCGTCGGGGAGCTGTTTTTT. It is translated as CASSVAHASVGELFF.

This clone was counted only a few times. The chain combines TRBV2 with TRBJ2-5; D gene uncertain. The CDR3 is made up of 11 amino acids. Germline V gene data show CDR1 as SNHLY and CDR2 as FYNNEI. V lost 6 bases and J lost 5, with 7 bases in between. CDR3 region: CASRRRETQYF. In DNA form, the CDR3 reads TGTGCCAGCAGGAGGCGGGAGACCCAGTACTTC.

This clone turned up a few times. The V call is TRBV4-3, the J call TRBJ2-1; D remains unclear. V shed 0 bases and J shed 0 bases, with 9 bases lying between them. Germline V gene sequence: CDR1 LGHNA, CDR2 YSLEER. The CDR3 extends over 16 amino acids. The CDR3 DNA is TGCGCCAGCAGCCAAGATCCGCTAGACTCCTACAATGAGCAGTTCTTC. It yields the protein CASSQDPLDSYNEQFF.

This clone was seen more than once but under ten times. CDR3 amino acids: CASSIYSPGSSETQYF. In DNA, the CDR3 is TGTGCCAGCAGCATATATTCGCCCGGGAGCTCCGAGACCCAGTACTTC. This chain uses TRBV5-6 with TRBJ2-5; a possible D gene is TRBD2 (6 bases). From germline, CDR1 is SGHDT and CDR2 YYEEEE. Between the trimmed V and J ends, which lost 4 bases and 5 bases, there was a span of 21 bases. This CDR3 is built from 16 residues.

This clone was detected only a few times. This chain links TRBV27 with TRBJ2-7; 10 positions agree with TRBD1. V dropped 6 bases and J dropped 5; count of bases not matched to a gene: 16. Germline CDR1 MNHEY, CDR2 SMNVEV (reference sequence). The CDR3 extends over 17 amino acids. CDR3 amino acids: CASRLLLSGTGEDEQYF. The DNA of the CDR3 is TGTGCCAGCAGACTACTACTTTCCGGGACAGGGGAGGACGAGCAGTACTTC.

V is TRBV18 and J is TRBJ1-2; D not certain. The CDR3 loop spans 13 amino acids. Germline assignment: CDR1 KGHSH and CDR2 LQKENI. V was cut by 3 bases and J by 6 bases, with 11 bases left in between. The CDR3 DNA sequence: TGTGCCAGCTCACCTTCCGAACACGATGGCTACACCTTC. Encoded protein: CASSPSEHDGYTF.

This clone has a handful of counts. The chain employs TRBV9 and TRBJ2-1, with TRBD2 matching over 10 bases. The length of the CDR3 is 16 residues. CDR1 and CDR2 from the germline V gene are SGDLS and YYNGEE. V trimming: 4 bases; J trimming: 5 bases; junction bases outside the gene matches: 9. This chain's CDR3 is CASSSGRTSGHNEQFF. As DNA, the CDR3 is TGTGCCAGCAGCAGCGGGAGGACTAGCGGTCACAATGAGCAGTTCTTC.

The chain employs TRBV4-3 and TRBJ2-6; D may be TRBD1 (5 bases). Trimming left V 0 bases short and J 0 bases short, with 9 bases between. The germline V gene encodes CDR1 LGHNA and CDR2 YSLEER. This CDR3 is 17 amino acids long. The CDR3 DNA is TGCGCCAGCAGCCAAGAAACAGGTCTCTCTGGGGCCAACGTCCTGACTTTC. Amino acids: CASSQETGLSGANVLTF.

The chain carries TRBV20-1 and TRBJ2-1; D gene uncertain. The length of the CDR3 is 11 residues. Germline values: CDR1 DFQATT, CDR2 SNEGSKA (reference sequence). Trimming shortened V by 5 bases and J by 6 bases, and 8 bases separated the two germline ends. CDR3 amino acids: CSALIFNEQFF. The CDR3 bases are TGCAGTGCTTTAATCTTCAATGAGCAGTTCTTC.

The chain is built from TRBV7-3 and TRBJ2-5, with D perhaps matching TRBD2 (5 bases). Germline values: CDR1 SGHTA, CDR2 FQGTGA. CDR3 length equals 15 residues. Between the trimmed V and J ends, which lost 1 base and 5 bases, there was a span of 14 bases. The CDR3 loop reads CASSLNVGARETQYF. The CDR3 coding sequence is TGTGCCAGCAGCTTAAACGTGGGAGCTCGGGAGACCCAGTACTTC. Full variable domain (remainder filled in from reference TRBV7-3 and TRBJ2-5): GAGVSQTPSNKVTEKGKYVELRCDPISGHTALYWYRQSLGQGPEFLIYFQGTGAADDSGLPNDRFFAVRPEGSVSTLKIQRTERGDSAVYLCASSLNVGARETQYFGPGTRLLVL.

This sequence joins TRBV29-1 and TRBJ2-1; D perhaps matches TRBD2 (6 bases). The germline V and J ends were trimmed by 6 bases and 3 bases, with 12 bases remaining between them. The CDR3 runs 13 residues. The germline CDR1 and CDR2 sequences are SQVTM and ANQGSEA. In nucleotides, the CDR3 is TGCAGCGTCAAGACCGGGAGCTACAATGAGCAGTTCTTC. This translates into CSVKTGSYNEQFF.

The chain recombines TRBV7-9 with TRBJ2-1; TRBD2 matches 12 bases. The germline V gene has CDR1 SEHNR and CDR2 FQNEAQ (reference sequence). Unmatched junction bases numbered 5, after V lost 3 bases and J lost 2 bases. This CDR3 is built from 17 residues. DNA for the CDR3: TGTGCCAGCAGCTTCCGAAGGACTAGCGGGGCCTACAATGAGCAGTTCTTC. Translated: CASSFRRTSGAYNEQFF.

This clone appeared a few times. The chain combines TRBV4-3 with TRBJ2-1, with 12 bases that match TRBD2. The germline gives CDR1 LGHNA, CDR2 YSLEER. Trimming at V came to 2 bases and at J to 0 bases, leaving 8 bases not matched to a gene. The CDR3 length is 19 residues. CDR3 residues: CASSQNLAGGSGSYNEQFF. CDR3 nucleotide sequence: TGCGCCAGCAGCCAAAACCTAGCGGGAGGGTCAGGCTCCTACAATGAGCAGTTCTTC.

This clone was recorded at least ten times. The rearrangement links TRBV9 to TRBJ2-1, with TRBD1 as a possible D gene (6 bases). This CDR3 is built from 14 residues. V dropped 0 bases and J dropped 6 bases, with 10 bases sitting between them. The V gene's germline CDR1 is SGDLS and CDR2 YYNGEE. This CDR3 is CASSVVQGGNEQFF. In DNA, the CDR3 is TGTGCCAGCAGCGTAGTACAGGGTGGCAATGAGCAGTTCTTC.

This chain connects TRBV6-5 to TRBJ2-7; 9 bases fit TRBD2. The V gene end was trimmed by 5 bases and the J gene end by 3 bases; junction bases not matched to a gene: 8. Germline V gene sequence: CDR1 MNHEY, CDR2 SVGAGI. The CDR3 loop spans 15 amino acids. CDR3 sequence: CASSISGRGFYEQYF. CDR3 DNA sequence: TGTGCCAGCAGTATTAGCGGGAGAGGTTTCTACGAGCAGTACTTC.

This clone came up a few times. The chain has TRBV6-4 and TRBJ2-1; weak D call: TRBD2 (6 bases). This CDR3 has 10 amino acids. V dropped 7 bases and J dropped 10 bases, with 8 bases sitting between them. From germline, CDR1 is MRHNA and CDR2 SNTAGT. CDR3 nucleotide sequence: TGTGCCAGCACCCGGGAGGAGCAGTTCTTC. Translation gives CASTREEQFF.

Only a few counts were recorded for this clone. The chain has TRBV6-4 and TRBJ2-4, with 14 bases that match TRBD2. This CDR3 is 12 amino acids long. J lost 15 bases, V lost 4 bases, and 2 bases had no gene match. Germline assignment: CDR1 MRHNA and CDR2 SNTAGT. CDR3 in amino acids: CASSGTSGRRYF. CDR3 bases: TGTGCCAGCAGTGGGACTAGCGGGAGGCGGTACTTC.

This clone was observed a few times. The J gene is TRBJ2-1, the V gene TRBV11-1, with 12 bases fitting TRBD2. The CDR3 extends over 16 amino acids. The germline V gene has CDR1 SGHAT and CDR2 FQDESV (reference sequence). J was trimmed by 2 bases and V by 5 bases; bases with no gene match: 4. The CDR3 region has the DNA TGTGCCAGCAGCGGCGGGACTAGCGGGCCCTACAATGAGCAGTTCTTC. This sequence encodes CASSGGTSGPYNEQFF. The variable domain in full, with the rest retrieved from reference TRBV11-1 and TRBJ2-1, is EAEVAQSPRYKITEKSQAVAFWCDPISGHATLYWYRQILGQGPELLVQFQDESVVDDSQLPKDRFSAERLKGVDSTLKIQPAELGDSAMYLCASSGGTSGPYNEQFFGPGTRLTVL.

This sequence joins TRBV5-1 and TRBJ2-3; possible D gene TRBD2, 6 bases. This CDR3 has 14 residues. The ends were cut back, 2 bases at V and 6 bases at J, with 13 bases in the middle. Germline CDR1 SGHRS, CDR2 YFSETQ. CDR3 bases: TGCGCCAGCAGCTTCGATGGTAGCGGTGATACGCAGTATTTT. The encoded protein is CASSFDGSGDTQYF. Supplemented by reference TRBV5-1 and TRBJ2-3, the full variable domain reads KAGVTQTPRYLIKTRGQQVTLSCSPISGHRSVSWYQQTPGQGLQFLFEYFSETQRNKGNFPGRFSGRQFSNSRSEMNVSTLELGDSALYLCASSFDGSGDTQYFGPGTRLTVL.

The V call is TRBV29-1, the J call TRBJ2-7; 11 bases are a match to TRBD2. The CDR3 length is 15 residues. Germline V gene sequence: CDR1 SQVTM, CDR2 ANQGSEA. Trimming removed 5 bases from V and 0 bases from J; junction bases left unmatched: 6. The CDR3 DNA reads TGCAGCGTTCAGACTAGCGGGGTTTACTCCTACGAGCAGTACTTC. Protein sequence: CSVQTSGVYSYEQYF.

This clone showed up just a few times. The rearrangement links TRBV19 to TRBJ1-5; D possibly corresponds to TRBD1 (6 bases). Per germline, CDR1 LNHDA and CDR2 SQIVND (reference sequence). The CDR3 contains 14 residues. Trimming shortened V by 4 bases and J by 7 bases, and 14 bases separated the two germline ends. The CDR3 DNA is TGTGCCAGTAGTACCGGGCAGGGGTCACAGCCCCAGCATTTT. This sequence encodes CASSTGQGSQPQHF.